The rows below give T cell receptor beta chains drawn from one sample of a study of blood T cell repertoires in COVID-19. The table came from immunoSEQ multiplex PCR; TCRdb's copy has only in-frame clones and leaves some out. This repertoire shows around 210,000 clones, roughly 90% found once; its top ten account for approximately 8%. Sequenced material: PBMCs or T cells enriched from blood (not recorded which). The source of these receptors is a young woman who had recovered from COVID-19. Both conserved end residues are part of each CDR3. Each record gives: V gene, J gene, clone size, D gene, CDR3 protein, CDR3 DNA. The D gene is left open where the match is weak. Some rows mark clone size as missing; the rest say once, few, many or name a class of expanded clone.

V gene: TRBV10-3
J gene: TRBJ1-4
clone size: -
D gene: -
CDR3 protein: CAISDSEKLFF
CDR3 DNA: TGTGCCATCAGTGATAGCGAAAAACTGTTTTTT

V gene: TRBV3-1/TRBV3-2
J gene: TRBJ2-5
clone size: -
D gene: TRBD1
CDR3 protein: CASSRSDRGETQYF
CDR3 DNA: TGTGCCAGCAGCCGATCGGACAGGGGAGAGACCCAGTACTTC

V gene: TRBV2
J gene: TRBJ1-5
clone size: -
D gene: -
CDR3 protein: CASSGGGNQPQHF
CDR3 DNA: TGTGCCAGCAGTGGTGGGGGGAATCAGCCCCAGCATTTT

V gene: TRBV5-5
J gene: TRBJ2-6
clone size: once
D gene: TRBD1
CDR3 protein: CASNLGTGGAGANVLTF
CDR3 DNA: TGTGCCAGCAACCTGGGGACAGGGGGCGCTGGGGCCAACGTCCTGACTTTC

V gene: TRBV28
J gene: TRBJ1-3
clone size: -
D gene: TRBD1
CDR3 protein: CASSPRTGSGNTIYF
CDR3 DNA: TGTGCCAGCAGTCCCCGGACAGGGTCTGGAAACACCATATATTTT

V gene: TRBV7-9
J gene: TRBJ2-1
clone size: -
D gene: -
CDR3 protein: CASSLAGQIYNEQFF
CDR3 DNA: TGTGCCAGCAGCTTAGCTGGACAGATCTACAATGAGCAGTTCTTC

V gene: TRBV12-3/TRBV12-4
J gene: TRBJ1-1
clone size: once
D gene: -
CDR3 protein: CASKRDSTEAFF
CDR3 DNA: TGTGCCAGCAAAAGGGACTCGACTGAAGCTTTCTTT

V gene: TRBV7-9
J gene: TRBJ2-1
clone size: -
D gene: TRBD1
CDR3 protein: CASSPSGQGEQFF
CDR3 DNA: TGTGCCAGCAGTCCCTCGGGACAGGGTGAGCAGTTCTTC

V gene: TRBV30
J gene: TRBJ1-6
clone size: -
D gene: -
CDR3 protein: CAWSGSTGSYNSPLHF
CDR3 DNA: TGTGCCTGGAGTGGATCGACAGGATCCTATAATTCACCCCTCCACTTT

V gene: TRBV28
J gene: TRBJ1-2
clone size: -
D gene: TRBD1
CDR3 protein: CASKGTGGLYGYTF
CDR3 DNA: TGTGCCAGCAAAGGGACAGGGGGCCTCTATGGCTACACCTTC

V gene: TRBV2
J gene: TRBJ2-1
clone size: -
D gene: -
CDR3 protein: CASRNVRREQFF
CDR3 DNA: TGTGCCAGCAGGAACGTGAGGCGTGAGCAGTTCTTC

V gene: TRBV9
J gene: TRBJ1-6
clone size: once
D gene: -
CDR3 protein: CASSVASNLYNSPLHF
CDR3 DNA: TGTGCCAGCAGCGTAGCAAGCAACCTGTATAATTCACCCCTCCACTTT

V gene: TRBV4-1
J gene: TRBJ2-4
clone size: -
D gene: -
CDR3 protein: CASSQWRREIQYF
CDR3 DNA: TGCGCCAGCAGCCAATGGCGGAGGGAAATTCAGTACTTC

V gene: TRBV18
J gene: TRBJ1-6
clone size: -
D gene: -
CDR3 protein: CASSPQGSYNSPLHF
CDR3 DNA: TGTGCCAGCTCACCGCAGGGGTCCTATAATTCACCCCTCCACTTT

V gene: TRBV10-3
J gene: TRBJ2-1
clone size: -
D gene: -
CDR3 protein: CAISAELQAQWNNEQFF
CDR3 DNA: TGTGCCATCAGTGCCGAACTACAGGCCCAGTGGAACAATGAGCAGTTCTTC

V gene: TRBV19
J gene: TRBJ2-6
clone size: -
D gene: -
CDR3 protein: CASSIDWDSSGANVLTF
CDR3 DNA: TGTGCCAGTAGTATAGATTGGGACTCGTCTGGGGCCAACGTCCTGACTTTC

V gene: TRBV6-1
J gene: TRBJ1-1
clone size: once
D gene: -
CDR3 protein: CASSERIRGEAFF
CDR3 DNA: TGTGCCAGCAGTGAAAGGATCAGGGGAGAAGCTTTCTTT

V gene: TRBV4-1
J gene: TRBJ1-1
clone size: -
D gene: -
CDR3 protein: CASSHNRVEAFF
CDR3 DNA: TGCGCCAGCAGCCACAACAGGGTTGAAGCTTTCTTT

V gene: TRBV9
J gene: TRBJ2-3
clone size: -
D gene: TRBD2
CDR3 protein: CASSVALAGGRTDTQYF
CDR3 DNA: TGTGCCAGCAGCGTAGCGTTAGCGGGGGGGAGAACGGATACGCAGTATTTT

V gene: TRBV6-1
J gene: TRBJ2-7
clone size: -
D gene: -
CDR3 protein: CASSERGSGEQYF
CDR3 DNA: TGTGCCAGCAGTGAACGGGGTTCCGGCGAGCAGTACTTC